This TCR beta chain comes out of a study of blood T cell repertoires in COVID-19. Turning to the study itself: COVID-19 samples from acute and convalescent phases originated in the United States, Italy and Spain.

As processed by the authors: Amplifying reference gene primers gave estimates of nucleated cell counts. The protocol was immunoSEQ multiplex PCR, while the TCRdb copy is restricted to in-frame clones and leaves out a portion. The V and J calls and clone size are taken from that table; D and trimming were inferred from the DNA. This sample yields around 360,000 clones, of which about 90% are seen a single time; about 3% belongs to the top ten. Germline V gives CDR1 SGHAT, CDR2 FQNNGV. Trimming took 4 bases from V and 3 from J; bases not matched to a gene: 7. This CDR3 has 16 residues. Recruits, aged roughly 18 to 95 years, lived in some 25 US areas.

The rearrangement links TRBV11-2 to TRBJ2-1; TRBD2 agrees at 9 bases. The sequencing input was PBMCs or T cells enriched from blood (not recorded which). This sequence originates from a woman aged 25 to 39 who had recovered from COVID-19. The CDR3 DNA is TGTGCCAGCAGCTCCCAGGCGGGAGGGGGCTACAATGAGCAGTTCTTC. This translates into CASSSQAGGGYNEQFF.